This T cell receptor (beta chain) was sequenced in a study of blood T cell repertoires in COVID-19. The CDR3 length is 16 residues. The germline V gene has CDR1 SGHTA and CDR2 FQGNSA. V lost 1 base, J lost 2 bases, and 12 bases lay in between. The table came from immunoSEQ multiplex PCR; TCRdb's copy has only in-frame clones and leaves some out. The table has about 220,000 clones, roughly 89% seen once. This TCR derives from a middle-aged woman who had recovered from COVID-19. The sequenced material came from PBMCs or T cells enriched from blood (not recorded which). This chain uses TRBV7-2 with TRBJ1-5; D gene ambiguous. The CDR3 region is CASSLGLGDGNQPQHF. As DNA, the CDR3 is TGTGCCAGCAGCTTAGGTCTCGGGGATGGCAATCAGCCCCAGCATTTT.